This is a list of T cell receptor beta chains from one sample in a study of blood T cell repertoires in COVID-19. Here immunoSEQ multiplex PCR was the method, and the copy in TCRdb shows in-frame clones only, minus some. The table has 110,000 to 150,000 clones, 88% seen once; the top ten hold 1.7%. Sequencing was performed on peripheral blood. Receptor source: a woman aged 45-60 years with acute or convalescent COVID-19. CDR3s include the opening cysteine and the closing phenylalanine or tryptophan. D genes are given only for firm matches. Rows may omit the clone size; those that give it use once, few, many or a size class.

size	D	V	J	CDR3	DNA
.	TRBD1	TRBV2	TRBJ1-2	CASRGQGWIYGYTF	TGTGCCAGCAGGGGACAGGGTTGGATCTATGGCTACACCTTC
.	.	TRBV15	TRBJ1-5	CATGGAALYSNQPQHF	TGTGCCACCGGGGGGGCAGCACTTTATAGCAATCAGCCCCAGCATTTT
.	TRBD1	TRBV9	TRBJ1-1	CASSPLTGGSEAFF	TGTGCCAGCAGCCCCCTTACAGGGGGTAGTGAAGCTTTCTTT
.	.	TRBV7-6	TRBJ2-1	CASSPRSNAASPTYNEQFF	TGTGCCAGCAGCCCGCGAAGCAATGCGGCTAGCCCTACCTACAATGAGCAGTTCTTC
.	TRBD2	TRBV19	TRBJ2-1	CASAPGGAPNEQFF	TGTGCCAGTGCACCCGGGGGGGCTCCCAATGAGCAGTTCTTC
.	.	TRBV20-1	TRBJ1-1	CSASQNTEAFF	TGCAGTGCTAGTCAGAACACTGAAGCTTTCTTT
.	TRBD1	TRBV6-5	TRBJ2-5	CASTMGQGVVETQYF	TGTGCCAGCACGATGGGACAGGGGGTTGTTGAGACCCAGTACTTC
.	.	TRBV27	TRBJ2-7	CASSPQGGYEQYF	TGTGCCAGCAGTCCACAGGGTGGCTACGAGCAGTACTTC
.	TRBD2	TRBV20-1	TRBJ2-7	CSASVAGGRRYEQYF	TGCAGTGCTAGTGTCGCGGGAGGCCGACGCTACGAGCAGTACTTC
.	.	TRBV4-2	TRBJ1-1	CASSFHREDTEAFF	TGTGCCAGCAGCTTCCACAGGGAAGACACTGAAGCTTTCTTT
.	.	TRBV3-1/TRBV3-2	TRBJ1-1	CASSPPGITEAFF	TGTGCCAGCAGCCCCCCAGGGATCACTGAAGCTTTCTTT
.	.	TRBV19	TRBJ1-6	CATREGNSPLHF	TGTGCCACACGGGAGGGTAATTCACCCCTCCACTTT
.	.	TRBV12-5	TRBJ2-1	CASGSTVGMYNEQFF	TGTGCTAGTGGTTCCACCGTCGGGATGTACAATGAGCAGTTCTTC
.	TRBD1	TRBV28	TRBJ1-1	CASSRASDRGNEAFF	TGTGCCAGCAGTCGAGCGAGTGACAGGGGGAATGAAGCTTTCTTT
few	.	TRBV2	TRBJ2-7	CASKIDYPAYEQYF	TGTGCCAGCAAAATAGACTACCCCGCCTACGAGCAGTACTTC
.	.	TRBV6-5	TRBJ2-1	CASSYERPRLDEQFF	TGTGCCAGCAGTTACGAGCGACCACGCCTTGATGAGCAGTTCTTC
once	.	TRBV25-1	TRBJ1-2	CASSTLGGPTGGYTF	TGTGCCAGCAGTACCTTAGGAGGGCCTACTGGGGGCTACACCTTC
.	.	TRBV30	TRBJ1-2	CAFALYGNYGYTF	TGTGCCTTTGCGCTCTACGGGAACTATGGCTACACCTTC
once	TRBD1	TRBV3-1/TRBV3-2	TRBJ1-2	CASSQTTGSYGYTF	TGTGCCAGCAGCCAAACGACAGGGAGCTATGGCTACACCTTC
.	TRBD2	TRBV19	TRBJ2-1	CASSTGLAGMDEQFF	TGTGCCAGTAGTACCGGACTAGCGGGAATGGATGAGCAGTTCTTC
.	TRBD1	TRBV19	TRBJ2-6	CASSVAGTGVGANVLTF	TGTGCCAGTAGTGTTGCCGGGACAGGGGTTGGGGCCAACGTCCTGACTTTC
.	TRBD1	TRBV5-1	TRBJ1-1	CASSLEGAPSNTEAFF	TGCGCCAGCAGCTTGGAGGGGGCCCCCTCCAACACTGAAGCTTTCTTT
.	.	TRBV30	TRBJ1-2	CAWSGGPSWGYTF	TGTGCCTGGAGTGGAGGCCCAAGTTGGGGCTACACCTTC
.	TRBD2	TRBV27	TRBJ2-2	CASSLGRFSGRFTGELFF	TGTGCCAGCAGTTTAGGTCGTTTTTCCGGGAGGTTCACCGGGGAGCTGTTTTTT
.	.	TRBV28	TRBJ1-6	CAAPGTIRNSPLHF	TGTGCCGCCCCCGGGACAATCCGCAATTCACCCCTCCACTTT
.	TRBD1	TRBV9	TRBJ1-1	CASSVQGAGTEAFF	TGTGCCAGCAGCGTCCAGGGGGCTGGCACTGAAGCTTTCTTT
.	.	TRBV11-1	TRBJ2-7	CASSDGGTGRGEQYF	TGTGCCAGCAGCGACGGTGGCACCGGTCGGGGCGAGCAGTACTTC
.	TRBD2	TRBV5-1	TRBJ2-7	CASSVGGLAGETYEQYF	TGCGCCAGCAGCGTGGGGGGACTAGCGGGAGAGACCTACGAGCAGTACTTC
.	.	TRBV9	TRBJ1-2	CASSAVPGRSGYTF	TGTGCCAGCAGCGCCGTACCAGGGCGAAGTGGCTACACCTTC
.	.	TRBV25-1	TRBJ2-5	CASSEFSVALNQETQYF	TGTGCCAGCAGTGAATTTTCCGTAGCGCTGAACCAAGAGACCCAGTACTTC
.	.	TRBV6-6	TRBJ1-6	CASSYGDSAYNSPLHF	TGTGCCAGCAGTTACGGAGATAGCGCCTATAATTCACCCCTCCACTTT
.	.	TRBV6-5	TRBJ1-2	CASSLYSGYGYTF	TGTGCCAGCAGTCTTTACAGCGGCTATGGCTACACCTTC
.	.	TRBV28	TRBJ1-2	CASGRGGSYGYTF	TGTGCCAGCGGCAGGGGTGGAAGCTATGGCTACACCTTC
.	.	TRBV27	TRBJ2-7	CASSLGTGSYEQYF	TGTGCCAGCAGTTTGGGGACTGGTTCCTACGAGCAGTACTTC
.	TRBD2	TRBV5-6	TRBJ2-7	CASSFTVSGGSSYEQYF	TGTGCCAGCAGCTTCACTGTTAGCGGGGGAAGCTCCTACGAGCAGTACTTC
.	.	TRBV6-5	TRBJ2-7	CAFRPPGTPPNEQYF	TGTGCCTTTCGTCCCCCCGGGACACCGCCTAACGAGCAGTACTTC
once	.	TRBV6-4	TRBJ2-7	CASSPEGGEQYF	TGTGCCAGCAGCCCCGAAGGGGGAGAGCAGTACTTC
.	.	TRBV5-1	TRBJ2-1	CASSPLGEVYNEQFF	TGCGCCAGCAGCCCGCTGGGAGAAGTATACAATGAGCAGTTCTTC
few	TRBD1	TRBV5-3	TRBJ1-2	CARSLRQGRIYGYTF	TGTGCCAGAAGCCTGCGACAGGGGCGGATCTATGGCTACACCTTC
.	.	TRBV3-1/TRBV3-2	TRBJ1-1	CASSPYLTANTEAFF	TGTGCCAGCAGCCCTTACTTGACAGCGAACACTGAAGCTTTCTTT
once	.	TRBV5-1	TRBJ2-5	CASSLSISVGETQYF	TGCGCCAGCAGCTTAAGTATCAGCGTAGGAGAGACCCAGTACTTC
.	.	TRBV4-1	TRBJ2-7	CASSQEDTLSYEQYF	TGCGCCAGCAGCCAAGAAGACACCCTCTCCTACGAGCAGTACTTC
.	TRBD1	TRBV4-2	TRBJ2-5	CASSQPLGGPRETQYF	TGTGCCAGCAGCCAACCGCTAGGGGGCCCAAGGGAGACCCAGTACTTC
.	TRBD1	TRBV7-9	TRBJ1-2	CASSWDSLYGYTF	TGTGCCAGCAGCTGGGACAGCCTCTATGGCTACACCTTC
.	TRBD1	TRBV6-1	TRBJ1-2	CASSELGTGHGYTF	TGTGCCAGCAGTGAACTCGGGACAGGACATGGCTACACCTTC
.	.	TRBV6-5	TRBJ1-5	CASSSDRIGNQPQHF	TGTGCCAGCAGTAGCGACAGGATTGGCAATCAGCCCCAGCATTTT
.	.	TRBV19	TRBJ2-6	CASILSSSGANVLTF	TGTGCCAGTATCCTGAGTAGCTCTGGGGCCAACGTCCTGACTTTC
few	TRBD1	TRBV10-2	TRBJ2-2	CATGTANTGELFF	TGCGCCACCGGGACAGCTAACACCGGGGAGCTGTTTTTT
.	TRBD1	TRBV6-5	TRBJ2-3	CASSYSTGGGSDTQYF	TGTGCCAGCAGTTACTCTACAGGGGGCGGATCAGATACGCAGTATTTT
.	.	TRBV9	TRBJ1-1	CASSVGEGQLGAFF	TGTGCCAGCAGCGTAGGGGAGGGCCAATTAGGAGCTTTCTTT